The rows below give T cell receptor beta chains drawn from one sample of a study of regulatory T cells in long-lasting Graves disease. Each CDR3 protein gets one entry after TCRdb re-called the multiplex PCR reads with MiXCR. The table lists a few hundred thousand distinct CDR3 sequences, around 20% of them singletons. The sequences come from peripheral blood mononuclear cells (PBMCs), collected at new diagnosis, from a patient treated with antithyroid drugs. These receptors were collected from a female donor with Graves disease. CDR3s include the opening cysteine and the closing phenylalanine or tryptophan. D genes are given only for firm matches. Rows may omit the clone size; those that give it use once, few, many or a size class.

clone size,V gene,J gene,D gene,CDR3 protein,CDR3 DNA
many,TRBV11-2,TRBJ1-1,TRBD1,CASSTNRGSPSSAFF,TGTGCCAGCAGCACCAACAGGGGTAGTCCCTCGTCCGCTTTCTTT
many,TRBV7-6,TRBJ1-4,TRBD1,CASRRRDRVEEKLFF,TGTGCCAGCAGGAGACGGGACAGGGTGGAAGAAAAACTGTTTTTT
many,TRBV7-2,TRBJ2-7,TRBD1,CASSRGREQYF,TGTGCCAGCAGTAGGGGGCGCGAGCAGTACTTC
many,TRBV28,TRBJ2-1,-,CASAGTSSKLFF,TGTGCCAGTGCCGGGACCTCATCAAAGCTGTTCTTC
-,TRBV7-2,TRBJ1-5,TRBD1,CASSSGTANQPQHF,TGTGCCAGCAGCAGCGGGACAGCTAATCAGCCCCAGCATTTT
many,TRBV6-5,TRBJ1-1,-,CASSYSPANTEAFF,TGTGCCAGCAGTTACTCCCCAGCAAACACTGAAGCTTTCTTT
many,TRBV5-1,TRBJ1-3,-,CASSPRGGSGNTIYF,TGCGCCAGCAGCCCGAGGGGAGGCTCTGGAAACACCATATATTTT
many,TRBV7-2,TRBJ2-3,-,CASSLGEARKDTQYF,TGTGCCAGCAGCTTAGGAGAAGCGCGAAAGGATACGCAGTATTTT
many,TRBV2,TRBJ2-5,-,CASSPGHLQETQYF,TGTGCCAGCAGTCCGGGACACCTACAAGAGACCCAGTACTTC
many,TRBV20-1,TRBJ2-3,-,CSAPGGGDTDTQYF,TGCAGTGCCCCGGGGGGCGGGGACACAGATACGCAGTATTTT
-,TRBV25-1,TRBJ1-2,-,CASSESLGTPGNVYGYTF,TGTGCCAGCAGTGAATCCCTGGGGACGCCCGGGAATGTCTATGGCTACACCTTC
many,TRBV29-1,TRBJ2-5,-,CSVEDLEETQYF,TGCAGCGTTGAAGATCTGGAGGAGACCCAGTACTTC
many,TRBV7-9,TRBJ1-4,-,CASSLVGRGVRNEKLFF,TGTGCCAGCAGCTTAGTCGGGAGGGGAGTCAGAAATGAAAAACTGTTTTTT
many,TRBV6-1,TRBJ1-5,TRBD1,CASRGPGTGVFQPQHF,TGTGCCAGCAGGGGGCCTGGGACAGGGGTTTTTCAGCCCCAGCATTTT
many,TRBV7-2,TRBJ2-5,-,CASSLAGRETQYF,TGTGCCAGCAGCTTAGCGGGGCGAGAGACCCAGTACTTC
-,TRBV7-9,TRBJ2-1,TRBD2,CASSQKSGGAIYEQFF,TGTGCCAGCAGCCAGAAAAGCGGGGGGGCTATCTATGAGCAGTTCTTC
many,TRBV10-1,TRBJ1-6,-,CASRDTLDSPLHF,TGCGCCAGCAGGGACACTTTGGATTCACCCCTCCACTTT
-,TRBV20-1,TRBJ2-1,-,CSASSPWSGIQFF,TGCAGTGCCAGCAGCCCCTGGTCAGGGATCCAGTTCTTC
-,TRBV5-6,TRBJ1-1,TRBD1,CASSLDRGRTEAFF,TGTGCCAGCAGCTTGGACAGGGGACGAACTGAAGCTTTCTTT
many,TRBV30,TRBJ2-3,TRBD2,CAWEAGGPTDTQYF,TGTGCCTGGGAAGCGGGAGGGCCGACAGATACGCAGTATTTT
many,TRBV3-1,TRBJ2-7,-,CASSRGQNYEQYF,TGTGCCAGCAGCCGAGGACAGAACTACGAGCAGTACTTC
many,TRBV10-2,TRBJ2-1,TRBD2,CASSDSSRAGGFNEQFF,TGCGCCAGCAGTGATTCATCTCGAGCGGGGGGTTTTAATGAGCAGTTCTTC
few,TRBV20-1,TRBJ1-6,TRBD1,CSAFSDRDRGINF,TGCAGTGCTTTCTCCGACCGGGACAGGGGCATCAACTTT
-,TRBV6-1,TRBJ2-2,TRBD1,CASSPGQGTTGELFF,TGTGCCAGCAGCCCCGGACAGGGGACCACCGGGGAGCTGTTTTTT
-,TRBV10-3,TRBJ2-4,-,CAISGTSQNIQYF,TGTGCCATCAGTGGCACCTCTCAAAACATTCAGTACTTC
-,TRBV5-1,TRBJ1-4,TRBD1,CASSDKDRGRTNEKLFF,TGCGCCAGCAGCGACAAGGACAGGGGGAGAACTAATGAAAAACTGTTTTTT